Listed below are T cell receptor beta chains from one sample, sequenced in a study of blood T cell repertoires in COVID-19. TCRdb's copy holds only in-frame clones and misses some; the assay was immunoSEQ multiplex PCR. The sample records nearly 90,000 clones, about two thirds being singletons. Material for sequencing was peripheral blood. These receptors came from a woman aged 80 or over with acute or convalescent COVID-19. Each CDR3 is given with its conserved first and last residue. D genes are given only for firm matches. Clone size is stated in some rows and not others, as once, few, many or a class when expanded.

TRBV4-2	-	TRBJ2-5	TRBD2	14	TGTGCCAGCAGCCAAGTCGGGGGGTTGGAGACCCAGTACTTC	CASSQVGGLETQYF
TRBV9	-	TRBJ1-3	-	16	TGTGCCAGCAGCGTAGTTGAAAACAGGGCCGGAAACACCATATATTTT	CASSVVENRAGNTIYF
TRBV19	few	TRBJ2-7	TRBD1	14	TGTGCCAGTAGTTATGGGGACAGGGATACTCCAATGTACTTC	CASSYGDRDTPMYF
TRBV7-9	-	TRBJ1-2	TRBD1	13	TGTGCCAGCAGCGCGGGACAGGGTCATGGCTACACCTTC	CASSAGQGHGYTF
TRBV7-8	-	TRBJ2-2	-	15	TGTGCCAGCAGCTTAGCGACAGGGAACACCGGGGAGCTGTTTTTT	CASSLATGNTGELFF
TRBV30	-	TRBJ2-7	TRBD2	13	TGTGCCTGGAGTGTCGCGACTAGCGGGGGGCAGTACTTC	CAWSVATSGGQYF
TRBV7-2	-	TRBJ2-5	-	12	TGTGCCAGCAGCTTTTACAGCGAGACCCAGTACTTC	CASSFYSETQYF
TRBV5-4	once	TRBJ2-1	-	12	TGTGCCAGCAGCTTGGGGACAGAGGAGCAGTTCTTC	CASSLGTEEQFF
TRBV28	-	TRBJ1-2	-	14	TGTGCCAGCAGTAGTGGGGGCCGGAACTATGGCTACACCTTC	CASSSGGRNYGYTF
TRBV6-2/TRBV6-3	-	TRBJ2-1	TRBD2	17	TGTGCCAGCAGTTACTCGATCGGGGGGATTACTTACAATGAGCAGTTCTTC	CASSYSIGGITYNEQFF
TRBV18	few	TRBJ1-5	TRBD1	15	TGTGCCAGCTCACTCGGACAGGGGATCAATCAGCCCCAGCATTTT	CASSLGQGINQPQHF
TRBV11-3	-	TRBJ2-1	-	13	TGTGCCAGCAGCCCCGGGGGAAGAAATGAGCAGTTCTTC	CASSPGGRNEQFF
TRBV6-5	-	TRBJ1-2	-	14	TGTGCCAGCACCCGAGACGGCCAGGGCGCTGGCTACACCTTC	CASTRDGQGAGYTF
TRBV5-1	-	TRBJ1-1	-	13	TGCGCCAGCAGCTGGGACACGAACACTGAAGCTTTCTTT	CASSWDTNTEAFF
TRBV4-1	-	TRBJ2-3	-	16	TGCGCCAGCAGCCAAAGCATAGGGGGGGGCACAGATACGCAGTATTTT	CASSQSIGGGTDTQYF
TRBV27	-	TRBJ1-2	TRBD1	17	TGTGCCAGCAGTCCCTTCGGGACAGGAACCCTACAGTATGGCTACACCTTC	CASSPFGTGTLQYGYTF
TRBV5-4	-	TRBJ2-7	TRBD1	15	TGTGCCAGCAGCAAAGGACAGGGGCCCTCCTACGAGCAGTACTTC	CASSKGQGPSYEQYF
TRBV5-6	-	TRBJ1-4	-	18	TGTGCCAGCCACTTAAAATTGAGGGGGTTAGCAACTAATGAAAAACTGTTTTTT	CASHLKLRGLATNEKLFF
TRBV29-1	-	TRBJ1-1	-	14	TGCAGCGTTGACGGCTTCCGGGCGGGCACTGAAGCTTTCTTT	CSVDGFRAGTEAFF
TRBV18	-	TRBJ2-4	TRBD1	15	TGTGCCAGCTCTCGGACAGGGGTAGCCAAAAACATTCAGTACTTC	CASSRTGVAKNIQYF
TRBV4-3	few	TRBJ2-2	TRBD1	15	TGCGCCAGCAGCCAACAGGGGGCGAACACCGGGGAGCTGTTTTTT	CASSQQGANTGELFF
TRBV28	-	TRBJ1-2	TRBD1	16	TGTGCCAGCAGTTTTCCTCCGGGACAGGGGTACGATGGCTACACCTTC	CASSFPPGQGYDGYTF
TRBV4-1	-	TRBJ1-3	TRBD1	16	TGCGCCAGCAGCCAAGAGACAGGGGACTCTGGAAACACCATATATTTT	CASSQETGDSGNTIYF
TRBV9	few	TRBJ1-1	-	15	TGTGCCAGCAGCGTAGGTCCCGACACGACCTCTGAAGCTTTCTTT	CASSVGPDTTSEAFF
TRBV5-1	-	TRBJ2-2	-	15	TGCGCCAGCAGCCCCGGGTTCACGAACACCGGGGAGCTGTTTTTT	CASSPGFTNTGELFF
TRBV7-2	-	TRBJ1-2	TRBD1	19	TGTGCCAGCAGCATCACCATCCTTGGACAGGGGGATTCGGGCTATGGCTACACCTTC	CASSITILGQGDSGYGYTF
TRBV5-4	many	TRBJ1-2	-	14	TGTGCCAGCAGCTTAAGAGCCTCTAACTATGGCTACACCTTC	CASSLRASNYGYTF
TRBV19	-	TRBJ1-1	-	13	TGTGCCAGTAGTATACCAGGGGTCGGATGGGCTTTCTTT	CASSIPGVGWAFF
TRBV6-2/TRBV6-3	medium-sized	TRBJ1-2	-	15	TGTGCCAGCAGTTTGGCCTTGGCACACCACTATGGCTACACCTTC	CASSLALAHHYGYTF
TRBV7-8	once	TRBJ1-2	-	13	TGTGCCAGCAGCCAGCTTCTTAACTATGGCTACACCTTC	CASSQLLNYGYTF
TRBV28	-	TRBJ1-1	-	14	TGTGCCAGCAGTTTCCCGGGTGTGTGGACTGAAGCTTTCTTT	CASSFPGVWTEAFF
TRBV19	-	TRBJ2-5	-	15	TGTGCCAGTAGTATCTTAGGAACAGGGCAAGAGACCCAGTACTTC	CASSILGTGQETQYF
TRBV3-1/TRBV3-2	-	TRBJ1-5	TRBD1	15	TGTGCCAGCAGCCGTCGGACAGGGTTAGATCAGCCCCAGCATTTT	CASSRRTGLDQPQHF
TRBV9	-	TRBJ1-2	TRBD1	11	TGTGCCAGCAGCTTGGGACAGAGCTACACCTTC	CASSLGQSYTF
TRBV18	-	TRBJ1-1	-	14	TGTGCCAGCTCACCAGGGGGGAAGTACACTGAAGCTTTCTTT	CASSPGGKYTEAFF
TRBV3-1/TRBV3-2	-	TRBJ2-2	-	14	TGTGCCAGCAGCCAAGCAGGGTCGGCCGGGGAGCTGTTTTTT	CASSQAGSAGELFF
TRBV7-8	-	TRBJ2-5	TRBD1	16	TGTGCCAGCAGCTTAGGTCGAGGGGGCGTTCAGGAGACCCAGTACTTC	CASSLGRGGVQETQYF
TRBV6-1	-	TRBJ2-7	TRBD1	14	TGTGCCAGCAGAACGGACAGGGGGCTGCTCGAGCAGTACTTC	CASRTDRGLLEQYF
TRBV6-5	-	TRBJ2-7	TRBD1	13	TGTGCCAGCAGATACCAGGGGGCGGGGGAGCAGTACTTC	CASRYQGAGEQYF
TRBV7-9	-	TRBJ1-3	-	15	TGTGCCAGCAGCCGCAGCGCTATTTCTGGAAACACCATATATTTT	CASSRSAISGNTIYF
TRBV7-3	-	TRBJ1-6	-	15	TGTGCCAGCAGCTTAAGAGGGCAGCCTTATTCACCCCTCCACTTT	CASSLRGQPYSPLHF
TRBV28	-	TRBJ1-6	-	15	TGTGCCAGCAGTCTCCGAGGAGGGAGCAATTCACCCCTCCACTTT	CASSLRGGSNSPLHF
TRBV5-8	-	TRBJ2-1	-	14	TGTGCCAGCAGCCCCCACAACACCGACAATGAGCAGTTCTTC	CASSPHNTDNEQFF
TRBV24-1	once	TRBJ1-3	-	16	TGTGTAGACCGAAGGCCAGGGAACTTTTCTGGAAACACCATATATTTT	CVDRRPGNFSGNTIYF
TRBV6-2/TRBV6-3	-	TRBJ2-5	-	12	TGTGCCAGCAGTTATCCAGAAGAGACCCAGTACTTC	CASSYPEETQYF
TRBV5-6	-	TRBJ2-3	-	16	TGTGCCAGCAGCCCTTACAGTGGATCTAGCACAGATACGCAGTATTTT	CASSPYSGSSTDTQYF